The 18 T cell receptor beta chains below come from one sample, sequenced in a study of blood T cell repertoires in COVID-19. Sequencing was performed with immunoSEQ multiplex PCR; in TCRdb, only in-frame clones are kept and a portion is missing. This table holds under 250,000 clones, almost 85% found once. Sequences were obtained from PBMCs or T cells enriched from blood (not recorded which). These receptors all stem from a woman between 45 and 65 years old with acute COVID-19.

The CDR3 bases are TGTGCCAGCAGTTTTCGGGGAAGTCTTAACGAGCAGTACTTC. It translates to CASSFRGSLNEQYF. The chain joins TRBV27 to TRBJ2-7; weak D call: TRBD2 (5 bases). The V end was cut by 3 bases, the J end by 5 bases, with 14 bases between. From germline, CDR1 is MNHEY and CDR2 SMNVEV (reference sequence). CDR3 length: 14 amino acids.

This chain links TRBV4-3 with TRBJ2-7; perhaps TRBD1 as D (6 bases). V lost 5 bases, J lost 3 bases, and 17 bases lay in between. The CDR3 has 15 amino acids. The V gene's germline CDR1 is LGHNA and CDR2 YSLEER. As DNA, the CDR3 is TGCGCCAGCAGCTCACAGGGTGGAGTGGGCTACGAGCAGTACTTC. It encodes CASSSQGGVGYEQYF.

The chain recombines TRBV2 with TRBJ1-4; 9 bases agree with TRBD1. This CDR3 comprises 16 residues. J was trimmed by 8 bases and V by 3 bases; bases with no gene match: 10. The germline CDR1 and CDR2 sequences are SNHLY and FYNNEI. The CDR3 loop reads CASSDRDRVMGEKLFF. For the CDR3, the DNA is TGTGCCAGCAGTGACAGGGACAGGGTGATGGGAGAAAAACTGTTTTTT.

This chain joins TRBV20-1 and TRBJ1-1; D possibly corresponds to TRBD1 (6 bases). Trimming removed 3 bases from V and 5 bases from J, with 19 bases in between. Germline CDR1 and CDR2: DFQATT and SNEGSKA (reference sequence). The CDR3 has 15 amino acids. CDR3 protein: CSASVEGGVGTEAFF. The CDR3 DNA is TGCAGTGCTAGTGTTGAAGGGGGAGTGGGGACTGAAGCTTTCTTT.

The V gene is TRBV19, the J gene TRBJ1-2, with 10 bases fitting TRBD1. The germline gives CDR1 LNHDA, CDR2 SQIVND (reference sequence). With 3 bases clipped from V and 3 bases from J, the junction kept 4 bases outside the gene matches. This CDR3 contains 15 residues. The chain's CDR3 is CASSITGQGYYGYTF. CDR3 in DNA: TGTGCCAGTAGTATTACGGGACAGGGGTACTATGGCTACACCTTC. The full variable domain, rest sourced from reference TRBV19 and TRBJ1-2, is DGGITQSPKYLFRKEGQNVTLSCEQNLNHDAMYWYRQDPGQGLRLIYYSQIVNDFQKGDIAEGYSVSREKKESFPLTVTSAQKNPTAFYLCASSITGQGYYGYTFGSGTRLTVV.

In DNA form, the CDR3 reads TGTGCCATCGAGACAGGAGCGGGAAACACCATATATTTT. This encodes CAIETGAGNTIYF. The chain links TRBV10-3 to TRBJ1-3; D is possibly TRBD1 (6 bases). The germline CDR1 and CDR2 sequences are ENHRY and SYGVKD. This CDR3 contains 13 residues. V shed 8 bases and J shed 4 bases, with 12 bases lying between them.

The V gene is TRBV29-1, the J gene TRBJ1-1, with a possible D match to TRBD1 (5 bases). The V gene lost 0 bases and the J gene lost 6 bases, with 8 bases spanning the gap. The germline V gene has CDR1 SQVTM and CDR2 ANQGSEA. The CDR3 consists of 12 residues. This CDR3 reads CSVEDRVAEAFF. CDR3 in DNA: TGCAGCGTTGAAGACAGGGTGGCTGAAGCTTTCTTT.

V usage is TRBV30 and J usage is TRBJ1-2, with D tentatively TRBD1 (6 bases). CDR1 and CDR2 (germline): GTSNPN, SVGIG (reference sequence). Trimming stripped 8 bases from V and 1 base from J, with 17 bases between. This CDR3 region has 14 residues. The CDR3 region is CAGVPGQSNYGYTF. In DNA, the CDR3 is TGTGCCGGCGTGCCGGGACAAAGTAACTATGGCTACACCTTC.

J is TRBJ1-1 and V is TRBV4-2; D is perhaps TRBD1 (5 bases). Germline V lookup: CDR1 LGHNA, CDR2 YNFKEQ. V lost 2 bases and J 3 bases, leaving 13 bases between the germline ends. CDR3 length: 15 amino acids. The CDR3 reads CASSQKTVLDTEAFF. DNA of the CDR3: TGTGCCAGCAGCCAAAAGACAGTGTTAGACACTGAAGCTTTCTTT.

V is TRBV18 and J is TRBJ2-1, with D maybe TRBD2 (7 bases). Germline CDR1 reads KGHSH; CDR2 reads LQKENI. V was trimmed by 6 bases and J by 4 bases, leaving 19 bases between them. The CDR3 length is 16 residues. CDR3 residues: CASSPRRGGAYNEQFF. In DNA, the CDR3 is TGTGCCAGCTCCCCCCGGAGGGGGGGCGCTTACAATGAGCAGTTCTTC.

The genes are TRBV9 and TRBJ2-1; 8 nucleotides align to TRBD2. This CDR3 contains 15 residues. The germline V gene encodes CDR1 SGDLS and CDR2 YYNGEE. The ends lost 0 bases at V and 9 bases at J; junction bases unmatched: 8. The CDR3 bases are TGTGCCAGCAGCGTAGGGGGACTAGTAATCGGTGAGCAGTTCTTC. It encodes CASSVGGLVIGEQFF.

The genes are TRBV23-1 and TRBJ1-5; TRBD1 is a possible D gene (5 bases). TRBV23-1 is assigned to the ORF class and has an uncertain function. Between the trimmed V and J ends, which lost 4 bases and 5 bases, there was a span of 15 bases. This CDR3 spans 15 amino acids. The CDR3 region has the DNA TGCGCCAGCAGTCGCCTGCGGGACGGTTATCAGCCCCAGCATTTT. Translation gives CASSRLRDGYQPQHF.

The J gene is TRBJ1-2, the V gene TRBV6-2 or TRBV6-3, with TRBD1 matching over 10 bases. Germline trimming cut 5 bases from V and 4 bases from J; bases unmatched to any gene: 10. This CDR3 contains 16 residues. Germline CDR1 reads MNHEY; CDR2 reads SVGEGT. CDR3 bases: TGTGCCAGCAGTGCAAGACAGGGGGCTATGGGCTATGGCTACACCTTC. This translates into CASSARQGAMGYGYTF.

The chain has TRBV18 and TRBJ1-3; no definite D call. The CDR3 runs to 17 residues. Germline CDR1 and CDR2: KGHSH and LQKENI. Trimming stripped 0 bases from V and 0 bases from J, with 12 bases between. CDR3 coding DNA: TGTGCCAGCTCACCACCCGGGAGCGGTAGCTCTGGAAACACCATATATTTT. Translating it yields CASSPPGSGSSGNTIYF.

This chain joins TRBV6-1 and TRBJ1-2; 9 bases map to TRBD1. CDR1 MNHNS and CDR2 SASEGT come from the germline V gene. The CDR3 has 17 amino acids. The V and J ends lost 3 bases and 3 bases, in that order; junction bases with no gene match: 11. The CDR3 DNA sequence: TGTGCCAGCAGTGACCCGGGACAGGGAACCAACGACTATGGCTACACCTTC. It translates to CASSDPGQGTNDYGYTF.

The chain joins TRBV5-4 to TRBJ2-6; TRBD2 matches at 7 bases. This CDR3 has 16 residues. The junction had 4 bases not matched to a gene; V was cut back by 2 bases and J by 2 bases. Germline V lookup: CDR1 SGHNT, CDR2 YYREEE (reference sequence). The CDR3 is CASSFTSEPGANVLTF. CDR3 bases: TGTGCCAGCAGCTTCACTAGCGAGCCTGGGGCCAACGTCCTGACTTTC.

The J gene is TRBJ2-3, the V gene TRBV5-1, with 9 nucleotides matching TRBD2. The CDR3 totals 16 residues. V lost 4 bases and J lost 2; bases outside the gene matches: 8. Germline CDR1 is SGHRS and CDR2 is YFSETQ. CDR3 protein: CASSVPGTSPTDTQYF. DNA for the CDR3: TGCGCCAGCAGCGTACCCGGGACTAGCCCCACAGATACGCAGTATTTT.

The J gene is TRBJ2-7, the V gene TRBV9; 9 bases map to TRBD1. V was pared by 3 bases and J by 5 bases, with 6 bases of the junction left unmatched. Germline V lookup: CDR1 SGDLS, CDR2 YYNGEE. This CDR3 comprises 14 residues. In DNA, the CDR3 is TGTGCCAGCAGCGGTTCGACAGGGGGAGACGAGCAGTACTTC. It codes for CASSGSTGGDEQYF.